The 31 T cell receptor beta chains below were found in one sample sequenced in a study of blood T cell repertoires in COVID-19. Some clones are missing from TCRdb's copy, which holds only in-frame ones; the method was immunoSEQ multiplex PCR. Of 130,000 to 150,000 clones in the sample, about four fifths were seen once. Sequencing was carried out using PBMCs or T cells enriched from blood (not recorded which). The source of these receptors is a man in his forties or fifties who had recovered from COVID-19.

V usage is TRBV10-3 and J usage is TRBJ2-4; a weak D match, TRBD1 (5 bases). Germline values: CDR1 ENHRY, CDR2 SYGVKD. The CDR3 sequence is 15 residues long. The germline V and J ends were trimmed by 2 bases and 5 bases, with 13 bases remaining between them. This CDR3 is CAISEGQGRENIQYF. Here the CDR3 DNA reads TGTGCCATCAGTGAGGGTCAGGGTAGAGAAAACATTCAGTACTTC.

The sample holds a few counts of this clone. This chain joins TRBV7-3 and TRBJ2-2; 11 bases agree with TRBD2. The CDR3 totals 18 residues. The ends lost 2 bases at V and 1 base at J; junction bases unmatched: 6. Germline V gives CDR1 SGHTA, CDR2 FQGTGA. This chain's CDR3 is CASSLAPLAGGNTGELFF. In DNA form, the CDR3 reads TGTGCCAGCAGCTTAGCCCCCCTAGCGGGGGGGAACACCGGGGAGCTGTTTTTT.

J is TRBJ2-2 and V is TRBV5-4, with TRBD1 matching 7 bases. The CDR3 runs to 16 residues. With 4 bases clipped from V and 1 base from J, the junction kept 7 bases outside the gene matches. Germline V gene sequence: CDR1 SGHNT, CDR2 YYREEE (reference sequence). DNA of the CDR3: TGTGCCAGCAGCGGTGCCAGGGGGAGGAACACCGGGGAGCTGTTTTTT. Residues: CASSGARGRNTGELFF.

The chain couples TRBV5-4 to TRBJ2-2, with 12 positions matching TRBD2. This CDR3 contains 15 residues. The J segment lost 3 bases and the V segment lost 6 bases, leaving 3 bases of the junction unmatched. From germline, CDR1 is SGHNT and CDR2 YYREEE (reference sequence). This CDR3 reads CASNRLAGDTGELFF. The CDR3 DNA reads TGTGCCAGCAACCGACTAGCGGGGGACACCGGGGAGCTGTTTTTT. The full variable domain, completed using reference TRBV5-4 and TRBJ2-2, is ETGVTQSPTHLIKTRGQQVTLRCSSQSGHNTVSWYQQALGQGPQFIFQYYREEENGRGNFPPRFSGLQFPNYSSELNVNALELDDSALYLCASNRLAGDTGELFFGEGSRLTVL.

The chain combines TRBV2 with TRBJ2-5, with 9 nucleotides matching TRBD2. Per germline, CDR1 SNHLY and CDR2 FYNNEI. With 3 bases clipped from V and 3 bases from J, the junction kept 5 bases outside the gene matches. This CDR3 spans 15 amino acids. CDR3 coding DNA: TGTGCCAGCAGTGAGGTCGCTAGCGGGGAAGAGACCCAGTACTTC. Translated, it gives CASSEVASGEETQYF.

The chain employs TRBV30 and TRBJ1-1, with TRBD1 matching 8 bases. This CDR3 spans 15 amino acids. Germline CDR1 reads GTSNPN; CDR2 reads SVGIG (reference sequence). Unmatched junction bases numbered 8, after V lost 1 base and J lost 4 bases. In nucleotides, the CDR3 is TGTGCCTGGAGTGAGAAACAGGGGGATACCACTGAAGCTTTCTTT. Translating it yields CAWSEKQGDTTEAFF.

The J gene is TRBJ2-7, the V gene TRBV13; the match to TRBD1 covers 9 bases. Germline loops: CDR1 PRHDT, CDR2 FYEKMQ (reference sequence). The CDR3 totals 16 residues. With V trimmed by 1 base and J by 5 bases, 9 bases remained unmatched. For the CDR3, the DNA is TGTGCCAGCAGCTTAGCGTCAGGACAGGGGAGACACGAGCAGTACTTC. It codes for CASSLASGQGRHEQYF. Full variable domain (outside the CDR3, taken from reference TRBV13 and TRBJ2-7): AAGVIQSPRHLIKEKRETATLKCYPIPRHDTVYWYQQGPGQDPQFLISFYEKMQSDKGSIPDRFSAQQFSDYHSELNMSSLELGDSALYFCASSLASGQGRHEQYFGPGTRLTVT.

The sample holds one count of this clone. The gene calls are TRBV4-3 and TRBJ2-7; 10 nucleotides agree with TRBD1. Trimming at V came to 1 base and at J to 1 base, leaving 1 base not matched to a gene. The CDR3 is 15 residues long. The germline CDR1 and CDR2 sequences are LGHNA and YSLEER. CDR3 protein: CASSQGTGGSYEQYF. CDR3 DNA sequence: TGCGCCAGCAGCCAAGGGACAGGGGGGTCCTACGAGCAGTACTTC.

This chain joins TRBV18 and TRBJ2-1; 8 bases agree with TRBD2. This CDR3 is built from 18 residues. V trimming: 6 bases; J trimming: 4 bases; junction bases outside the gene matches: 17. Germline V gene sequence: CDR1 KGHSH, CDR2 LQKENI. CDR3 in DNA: TGTGCCAGCTCGAGGGCCCCCCTGAGCGGGGGCCTTTACAATGAGCAGTTCTTC. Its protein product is CASSRAPLSGGLYNEQFF.

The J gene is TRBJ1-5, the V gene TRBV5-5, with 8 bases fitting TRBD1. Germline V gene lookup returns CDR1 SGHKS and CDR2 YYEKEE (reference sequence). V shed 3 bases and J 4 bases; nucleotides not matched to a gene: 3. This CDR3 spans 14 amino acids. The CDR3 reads CASSSDRVNQPQHF. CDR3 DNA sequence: TGTGCCAGCAGCTCGGACAGGGTTAATCAGCCCCAGCATTTT. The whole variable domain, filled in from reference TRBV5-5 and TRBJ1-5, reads DAGVTQSPTHLIKTRGQQVTLRCSPISGHKSVSWYQQVLGQGPQFIFQYYEKEERGRGNFPDRFSARQFPNYSSELNVNALLLGDSALYLCASSSDRVNQPQHFGDGTRLSIL.

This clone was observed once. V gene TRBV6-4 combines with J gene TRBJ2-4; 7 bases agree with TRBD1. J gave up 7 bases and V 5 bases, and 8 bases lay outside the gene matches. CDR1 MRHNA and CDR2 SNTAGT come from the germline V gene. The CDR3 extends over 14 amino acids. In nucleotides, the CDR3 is TGTGCCAGCAGTACAGGGGTCGCCCCTAACATTCAGTACTTC. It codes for CASSTGVAPNIQYF.

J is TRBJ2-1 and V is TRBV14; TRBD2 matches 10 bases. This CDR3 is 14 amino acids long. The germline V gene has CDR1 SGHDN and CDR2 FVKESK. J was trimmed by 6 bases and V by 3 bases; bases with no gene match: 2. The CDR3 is CASSHGLAANEQFF. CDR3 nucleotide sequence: TGTGCCAGCAGCCATGGACTAGCGGCCAATGAGCAGTTCTTC.

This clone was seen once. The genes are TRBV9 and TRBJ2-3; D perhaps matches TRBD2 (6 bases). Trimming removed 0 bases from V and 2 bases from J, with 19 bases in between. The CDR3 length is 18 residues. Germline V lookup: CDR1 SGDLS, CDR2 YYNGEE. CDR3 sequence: CASSVARTSRASTDTQYF. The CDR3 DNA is TGTGCCAGCAGCGTAGCAAGAACTAGCAGGGCCTCCACAGATACGCAGTATTTT.

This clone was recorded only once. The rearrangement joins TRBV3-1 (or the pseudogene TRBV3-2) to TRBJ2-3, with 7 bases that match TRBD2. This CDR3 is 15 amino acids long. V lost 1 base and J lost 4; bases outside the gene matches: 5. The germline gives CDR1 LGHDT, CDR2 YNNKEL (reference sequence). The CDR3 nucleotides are TGTGCCAGCAGCCAAGGCGGGGGAACTTCAGATACGCAGTATTTT. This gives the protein CASSQGGGTSDTQYF.

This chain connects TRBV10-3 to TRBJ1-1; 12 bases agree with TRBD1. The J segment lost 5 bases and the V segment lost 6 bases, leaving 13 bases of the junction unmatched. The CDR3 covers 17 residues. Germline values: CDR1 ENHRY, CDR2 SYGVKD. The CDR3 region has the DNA TGTGCCATCAGGGAAGGGACAGGGGGCCAGGGACGAACTGAAGCTTTCTTT. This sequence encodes CAIREGTGGQGRTEAFF.

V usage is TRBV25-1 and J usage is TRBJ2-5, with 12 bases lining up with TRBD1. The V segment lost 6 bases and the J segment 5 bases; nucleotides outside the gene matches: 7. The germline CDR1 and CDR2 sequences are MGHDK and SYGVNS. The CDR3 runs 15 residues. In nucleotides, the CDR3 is TGTGCCAGCAGACCACCCGGGACAGGGGGCGAGACCCAGTACTTC. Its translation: CASRPPGTGGETQYF.

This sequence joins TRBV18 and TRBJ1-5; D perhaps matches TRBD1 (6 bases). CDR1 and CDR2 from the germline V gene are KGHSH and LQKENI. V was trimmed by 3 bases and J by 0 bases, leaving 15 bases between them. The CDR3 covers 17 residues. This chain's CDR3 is CASSPLQGKYSNQPQHF. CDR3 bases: TGTGCCAGCTCACCTCTACAGGGAAAGTATAGCAATCAGCCCCAGCATTTT.

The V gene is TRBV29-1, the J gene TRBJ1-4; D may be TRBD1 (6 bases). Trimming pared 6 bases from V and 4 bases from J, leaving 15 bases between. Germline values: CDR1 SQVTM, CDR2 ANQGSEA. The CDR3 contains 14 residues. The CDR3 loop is CSVARGEGNEKLFF. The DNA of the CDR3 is TGCAGCGTGGCCAGGGGCGAAGGTAATGAAAAACTGTTTTTT. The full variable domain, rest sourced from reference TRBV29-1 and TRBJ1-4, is SAVISQKPSRDICQRGTSLTIQCQVDSQVTMMFWYRQQPGQSLTLIATANQGSEATYESGFVIDKFPISRPNLTFSTLTVSNMSPEDSSIYLCSVARGEGNEKLFFGSGTQLSVL.

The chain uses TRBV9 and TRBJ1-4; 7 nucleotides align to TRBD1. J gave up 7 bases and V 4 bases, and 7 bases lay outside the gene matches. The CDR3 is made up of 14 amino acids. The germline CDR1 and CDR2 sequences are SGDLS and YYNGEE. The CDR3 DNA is TGTGCCAGCAGCTTCGGGACAGATGGTGAAAAACTGTTTTTT. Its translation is CASSFGTDGEKLFF.

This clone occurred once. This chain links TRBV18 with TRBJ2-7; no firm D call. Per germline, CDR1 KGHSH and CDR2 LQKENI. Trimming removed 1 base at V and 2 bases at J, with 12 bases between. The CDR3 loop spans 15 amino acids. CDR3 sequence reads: CASSPQAGRTYEQYF. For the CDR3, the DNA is TGTGCCAGCTCACCACAGGCAGGCCGAACCTACGAGCAGTACTTC. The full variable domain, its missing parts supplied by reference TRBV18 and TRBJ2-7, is NAGVMQNPRHLVRRRGQEARLRCSPMKGHSHVYWYRQLPEEGLKFMVYLQKENIIDESGMPKERFSAEFPKEGPSILRIQQVVRGDSAAYFCASSPQAGRTYEQYFGPGTRLTVT.

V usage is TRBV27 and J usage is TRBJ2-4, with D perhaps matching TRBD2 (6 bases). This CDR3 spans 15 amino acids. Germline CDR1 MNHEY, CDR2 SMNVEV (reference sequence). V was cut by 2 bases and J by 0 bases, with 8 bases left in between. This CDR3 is CASSLMGLAKNIQYF. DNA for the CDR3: TGTGCCAGCAGTTTAATGGGACTAGCCAAAAACATTCAGTACTTC.

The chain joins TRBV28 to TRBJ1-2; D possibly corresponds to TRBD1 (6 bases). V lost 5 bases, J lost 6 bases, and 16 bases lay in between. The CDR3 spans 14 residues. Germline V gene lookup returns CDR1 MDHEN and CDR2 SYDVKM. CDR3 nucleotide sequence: TGTGCCAGCAGTACAGGGACCTTCGGTCATGGCTACACCTTC. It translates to CASSTGTFGHGYTF.

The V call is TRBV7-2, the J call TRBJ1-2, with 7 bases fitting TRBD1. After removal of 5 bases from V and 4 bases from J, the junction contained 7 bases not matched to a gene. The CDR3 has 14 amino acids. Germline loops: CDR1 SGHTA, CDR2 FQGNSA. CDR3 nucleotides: TGTGCCAGCAGCGGACCCGGACAGGTCTATGGCTACACCTTC. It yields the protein CASSGPGQVYGYTF. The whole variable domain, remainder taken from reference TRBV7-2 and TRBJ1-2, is GAGVSQSPSNKVTEKGKDVELRCDPISGHTALYWYRQSLGQGLEFLIYFQGNSAPDKSGLPSDRFSAERTGGSVSTLTIQRTQQEDSAVYLCASSGPGQVYGYTFGSGTRLTVV.

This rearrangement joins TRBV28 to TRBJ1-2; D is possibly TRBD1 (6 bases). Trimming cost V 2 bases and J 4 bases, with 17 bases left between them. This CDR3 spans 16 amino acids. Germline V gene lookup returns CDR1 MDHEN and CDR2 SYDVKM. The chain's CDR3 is CASSLGGGGLSYGYTF. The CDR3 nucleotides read TGTGCCAGCAGTTTAGGGGGTGGGGGCTTGAGCTATGGCTACACCTTC.

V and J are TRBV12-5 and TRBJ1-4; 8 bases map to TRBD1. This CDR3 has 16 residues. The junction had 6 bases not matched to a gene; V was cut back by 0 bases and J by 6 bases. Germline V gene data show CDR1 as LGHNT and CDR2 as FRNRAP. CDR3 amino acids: CASGLVRGQEDEKLFF. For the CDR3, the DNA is TGTGCTAGTGGTTTGGTACGGGGACAGGAGGATGAAAAACTGTTTTTT.

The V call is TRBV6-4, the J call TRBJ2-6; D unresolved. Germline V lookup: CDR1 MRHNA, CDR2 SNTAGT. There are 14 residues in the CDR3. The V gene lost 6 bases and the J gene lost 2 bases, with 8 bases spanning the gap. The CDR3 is CASSPEAGANVLTF. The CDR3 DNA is TGTGCCAGCAGCCCCGAGGCTGGGGCCAACGTCCTGACTTTC.

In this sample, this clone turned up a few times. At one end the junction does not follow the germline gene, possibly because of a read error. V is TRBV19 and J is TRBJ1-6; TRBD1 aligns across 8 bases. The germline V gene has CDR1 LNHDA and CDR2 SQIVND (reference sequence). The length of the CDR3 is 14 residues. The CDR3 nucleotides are TGTGCCACTAGTACCACAGGGGGAAATTCACCCCTCCACTTT. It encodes CATSTTGGNSPLHF.

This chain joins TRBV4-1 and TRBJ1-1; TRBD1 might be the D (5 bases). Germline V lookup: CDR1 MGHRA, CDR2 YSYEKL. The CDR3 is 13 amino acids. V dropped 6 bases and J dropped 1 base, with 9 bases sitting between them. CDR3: CASRGRENTEAFF. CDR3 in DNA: TGCGCCAGCAGGGGCAGGGAGAACACTGAAGCTTTCTTT.

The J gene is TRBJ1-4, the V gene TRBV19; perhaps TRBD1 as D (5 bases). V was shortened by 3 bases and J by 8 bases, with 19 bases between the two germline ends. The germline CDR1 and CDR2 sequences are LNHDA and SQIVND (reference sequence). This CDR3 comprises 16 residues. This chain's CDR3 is CASSIGRGGVGEKLFF. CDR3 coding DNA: TGTGCCAGTAGTATTGGTCGTGGAGGGGTGGGGGAAAAACTGTTTTTT.

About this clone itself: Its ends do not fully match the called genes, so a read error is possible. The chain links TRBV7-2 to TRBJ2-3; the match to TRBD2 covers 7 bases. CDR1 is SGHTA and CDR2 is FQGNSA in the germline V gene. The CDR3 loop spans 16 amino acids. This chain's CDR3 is CASSLAGVEYSGRQCF. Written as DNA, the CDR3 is TGTGCCAGCAGCTTAGCAGGGGTAGAATATTCCGGGAGGCAGTGTTTT.

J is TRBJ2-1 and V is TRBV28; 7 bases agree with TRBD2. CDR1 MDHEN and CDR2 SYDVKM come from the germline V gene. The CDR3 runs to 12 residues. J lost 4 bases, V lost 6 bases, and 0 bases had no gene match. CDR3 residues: CASRLAYNEQFF. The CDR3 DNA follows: TGTGCCAGCAGACTAGCGTACAATGAGCAGTTCTTC.